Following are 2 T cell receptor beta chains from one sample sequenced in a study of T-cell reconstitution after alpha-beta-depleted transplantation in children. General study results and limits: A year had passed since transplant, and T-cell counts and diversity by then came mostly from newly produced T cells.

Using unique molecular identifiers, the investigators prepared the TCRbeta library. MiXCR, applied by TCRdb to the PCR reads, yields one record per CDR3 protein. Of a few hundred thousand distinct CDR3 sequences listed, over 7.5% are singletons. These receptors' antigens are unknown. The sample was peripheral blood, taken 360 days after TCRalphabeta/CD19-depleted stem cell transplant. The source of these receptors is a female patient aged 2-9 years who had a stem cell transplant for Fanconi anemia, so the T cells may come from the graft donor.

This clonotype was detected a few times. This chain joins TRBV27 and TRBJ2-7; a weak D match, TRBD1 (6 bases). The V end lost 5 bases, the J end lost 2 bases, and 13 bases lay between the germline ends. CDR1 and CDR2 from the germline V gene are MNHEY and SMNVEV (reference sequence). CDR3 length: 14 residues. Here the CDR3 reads CASSDRDIPYEQYF. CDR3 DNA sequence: TGTGCCAGCAGTGACCGGGACATCCCCTACGAGCAGTACTTC.

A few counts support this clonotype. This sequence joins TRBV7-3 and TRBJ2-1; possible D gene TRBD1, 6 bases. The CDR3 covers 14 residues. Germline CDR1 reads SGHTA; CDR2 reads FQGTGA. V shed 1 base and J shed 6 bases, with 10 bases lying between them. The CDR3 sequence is CASSLIGRGNEQFF. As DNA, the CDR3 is TGTGCCAGCAGCTTAATCGGCAGGGGCAATGAGCAGTTCTTC. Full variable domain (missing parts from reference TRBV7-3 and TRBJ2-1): GAGVSQTPSNKVTEKGKYVELRCDPISGHTALYWYRQSLGQGPEFLIYFQGTGAADDSGLPNDRFFAVRPEGSVSTLKIQRTERGDSAVYLCASSLIGRGNEQFFGPGTRLTVL.